This T cell receptor (beta chain) was sequenced during a study of neoadjuvant nivolumab and ipilimumab in lung cancer (dated by TCRdb to about 2020). The study in broad terms: Nivolumab was administered intravenously at 3 mg/kg on days 1, 15 and 29, and in the combination arm ipilimumab 1 mg/kg was added on day 1 only. Matched pretherapy and resected tumor pairs were analyzed from seven patients, of whom four had been treated with nivolumab and three with nivolumab plus ipilimumab. TCR repertoires were compared between pretherapy (baseline) peripheral blood and tumors resected at surgery after neoadjuvant immune checkpoint blockade. A total of 40 to 45 patients with operable NSCLC were treated in the trial, with about 23 randomized to nivolumab monotherapy and about 20 randomized to nivolumab plus ipilimumab. The primary endpoint of the trial was the rate of major pathologic response (MPR) in the intention-to-treat population of each study arm. What the research found in general, with its limitations: From pretherapy to surgery, increases in tumor T-cell richness and clonality were observed in three of three dual-therapy tumors but in only two of four nivolumab-treated tumors. TCR richness in pretherapy blood showed a positive correlation with richness in tumors resected after neoadjuvant therapy (Spearman R ≈ 0.78). Greater TCR richness and clonality were observed in resected tumors than in tumor-adjacent uninvolved lung, and increases were observed in more dual-therapy-treated tumors. A small number of samples was subjected to TCR sequencing. No significant correlation was found between TCR clonality and pathologic tumor regression, and only one major-pathologic-response sample was available for the clonality analysis.

In the germline V gene (reference sequence), CDR1 corresponds to SEHNR and CDR2 to FQNEAQ. The CDR3, cysteine through phenylalanine, is 14 amino acids long. Of all the DNA, just the CDR3 is kept, 42 bases in frame from base 1. Between the V and J ends, shortened by 1 base and 2 bases respectively, the junction contains 8 bases. Receptor amplification or capture employed the immunoSEQ multiplex PCR assay. In the original analysis: Repertoires were summarized by richness and clonality, and significantly expanded and contracted clones were identified between pre- and post-therapy samples. TCRdb re-hosts the immuneACCESS table, in-frame sequences only. Its copies lack some clones; in the studies checked, an unresolved V gene accounts for under half of them, and the cause for the rest is not known. D and trimming come from the DNA, and the V and J calls and clone size come from that table. The sample table shows about 18,000 clones, and 60% to 85% are seen once. The ten largest make up roughly 9% of the sample.

The time point label on this specimen signifies: at surgical resection after neoadjuvant nivolumab +/- ipilimumab. The samples were obtained from NEOSTAR, a phase 2 randomized trial that tested neoadjuvant nivolumab or nivolumab plus ipilimumab, followed by surgery, in operable NSCLC. As regards this clone: Its antigen is currently not known. The record has no base qualities; no much larger clone is one base away.

The sequence is built from TRBV7-9 and TRBJ2-5; confidence is insufficient to name the D gene. This specimen consisted of tumor tissue, obtained after neoadjuvant nivolumab, alone or with ipilimumab, at or shortly before surgery. The clonotype comes from an adult with non-small cell lung cancer. The CDR3 has the sequence CASSLVGLQETQYF. The bases read TGTGCCAGCAGCTTAGTAGGGCTACAAGAGACCCAGTACTTC.